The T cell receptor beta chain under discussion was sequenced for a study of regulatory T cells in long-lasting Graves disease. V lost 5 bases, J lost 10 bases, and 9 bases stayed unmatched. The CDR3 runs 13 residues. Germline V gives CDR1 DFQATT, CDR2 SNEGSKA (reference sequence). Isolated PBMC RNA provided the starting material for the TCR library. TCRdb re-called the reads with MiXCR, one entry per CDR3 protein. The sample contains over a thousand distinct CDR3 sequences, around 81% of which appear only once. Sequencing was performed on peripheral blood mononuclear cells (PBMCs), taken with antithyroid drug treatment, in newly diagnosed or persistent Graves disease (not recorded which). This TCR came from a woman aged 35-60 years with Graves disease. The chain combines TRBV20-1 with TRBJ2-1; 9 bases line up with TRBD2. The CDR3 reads CSASVIAGDEQFF. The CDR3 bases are TGCAGTGCTTCGGTCATAGCGGGGGACGAGCAGTTCTTC.